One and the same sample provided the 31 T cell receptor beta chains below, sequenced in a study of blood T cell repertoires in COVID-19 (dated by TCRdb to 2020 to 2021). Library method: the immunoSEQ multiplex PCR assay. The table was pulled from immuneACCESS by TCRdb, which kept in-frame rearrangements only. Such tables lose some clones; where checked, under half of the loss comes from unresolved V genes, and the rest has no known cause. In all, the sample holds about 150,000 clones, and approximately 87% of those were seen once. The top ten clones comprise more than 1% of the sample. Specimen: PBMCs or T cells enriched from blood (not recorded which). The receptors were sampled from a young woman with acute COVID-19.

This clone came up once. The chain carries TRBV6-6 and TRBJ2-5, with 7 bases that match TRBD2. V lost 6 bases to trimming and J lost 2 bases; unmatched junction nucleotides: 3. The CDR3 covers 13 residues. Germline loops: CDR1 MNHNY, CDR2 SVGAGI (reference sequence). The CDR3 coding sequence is TGTGCCAGCAGAACTAGCGATCAAGAGACCCAGTACTTC. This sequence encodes CASRTSDQETQYF.

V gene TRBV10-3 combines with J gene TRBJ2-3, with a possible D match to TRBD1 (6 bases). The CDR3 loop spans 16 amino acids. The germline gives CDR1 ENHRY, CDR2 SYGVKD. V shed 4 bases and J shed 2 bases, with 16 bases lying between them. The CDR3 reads CAISGPLQGSTDTQYF. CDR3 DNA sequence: TGTGCCATCAGTGGCCCCCTACAGGGCTCCACAGATACGCAGTATTTT.

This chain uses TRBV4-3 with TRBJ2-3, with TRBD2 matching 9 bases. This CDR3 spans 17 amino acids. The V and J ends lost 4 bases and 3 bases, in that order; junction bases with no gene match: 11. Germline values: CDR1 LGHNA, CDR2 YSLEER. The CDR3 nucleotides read TGCGCCAGCAGCCCTGGAATAGCGGGAGCGGGGACAGATACGCAGTATTTT. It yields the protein CASSPGIAGAGTDTQYF.

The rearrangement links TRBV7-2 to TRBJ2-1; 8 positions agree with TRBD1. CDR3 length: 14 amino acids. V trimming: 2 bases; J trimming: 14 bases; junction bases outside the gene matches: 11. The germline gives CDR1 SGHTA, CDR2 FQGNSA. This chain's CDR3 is CASSLSGPGQEEFF. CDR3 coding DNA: TGTGCCAGCAGCTTAAGCGGGCCGGGACAGGAGGAGTTCTTC.

CDR3 protein: CASRRLPDRLNTEAFF. Here the CDR3 DNA reads TGTGCCAGCAGGAGACTCCCGGACAGGTTGAACACTGAAGCTTTCTTT. The chain joins TRBV27 to TRBJ1-1; the match to TRBD1 covers 7 bases. Germline V lookup: CDR1 MNHEY, CDR2 SMNVEV (reference sequence). V lost 6 bases and J lost 0; bases outside the gene matches: 10. The CDR3 consists of 16 residues.

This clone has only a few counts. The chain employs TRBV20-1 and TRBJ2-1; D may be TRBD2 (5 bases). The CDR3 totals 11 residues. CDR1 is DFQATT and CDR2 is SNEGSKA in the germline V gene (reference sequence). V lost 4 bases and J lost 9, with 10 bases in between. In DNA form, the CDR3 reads TGCAGTGCTACCTGGAGGAGTGAGCAGTTCTTC. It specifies CSATWRSEQFF.

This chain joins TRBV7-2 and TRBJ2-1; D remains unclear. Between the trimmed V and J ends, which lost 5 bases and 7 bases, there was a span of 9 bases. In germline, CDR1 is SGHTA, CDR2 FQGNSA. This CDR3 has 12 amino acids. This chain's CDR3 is CASSRNKNEQFF. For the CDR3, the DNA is TGTGCCAGCAGCCGTAACAAGAATGAGCAGTTCTTC.

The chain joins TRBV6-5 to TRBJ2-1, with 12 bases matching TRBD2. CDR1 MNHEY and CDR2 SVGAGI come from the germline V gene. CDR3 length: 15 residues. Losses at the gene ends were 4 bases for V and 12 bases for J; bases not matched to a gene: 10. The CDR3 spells CASSSGTSGPRWQFF. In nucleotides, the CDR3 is TGTGCCAGCAGTTCCGGGACTAGCGGGCCGAGATGGCAGTTCTTC.

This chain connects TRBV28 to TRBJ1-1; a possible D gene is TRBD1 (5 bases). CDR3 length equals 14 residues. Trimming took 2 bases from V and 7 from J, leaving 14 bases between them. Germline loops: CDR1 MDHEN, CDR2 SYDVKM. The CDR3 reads CASSLMNYGGEAFF. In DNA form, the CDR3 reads TGTGCCAGCAGTTTAATGAACTACGGGGGTGAAGCTTTCTTT.

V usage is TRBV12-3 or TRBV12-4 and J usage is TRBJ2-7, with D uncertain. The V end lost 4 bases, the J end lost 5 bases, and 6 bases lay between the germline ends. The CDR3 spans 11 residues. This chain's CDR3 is CASSSRDEQYF. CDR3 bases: TGTGCCAGCAGTTCTCGGGACGAGCAGTACTTC.

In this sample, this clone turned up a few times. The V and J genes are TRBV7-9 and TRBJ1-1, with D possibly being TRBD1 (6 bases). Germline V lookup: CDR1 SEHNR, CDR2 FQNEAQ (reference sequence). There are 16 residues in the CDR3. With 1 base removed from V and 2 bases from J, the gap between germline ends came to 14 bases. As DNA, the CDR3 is TGTGCCAGCAGCTTAGGGGTTTCAGGGGTTAACACTGAAGCTTTCTTT. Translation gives CASSLGVSGVNTEAFF. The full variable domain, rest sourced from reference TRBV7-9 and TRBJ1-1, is DTGVSQNPRHKITKRGQNVTFRCDPISEHNRLYWYRQTLGQGPEFLTYFQNEAQLEKSRLLSDRFSAERPKGSFSTLEIQRTEQGDSAMYLCASSLGVSGVNTEAFFGQGTRLTVV.

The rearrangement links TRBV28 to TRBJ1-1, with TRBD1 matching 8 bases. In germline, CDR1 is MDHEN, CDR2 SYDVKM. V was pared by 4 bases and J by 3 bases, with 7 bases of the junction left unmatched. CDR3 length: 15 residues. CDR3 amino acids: CASSSGGWTYTEAFF. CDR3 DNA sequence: TGTGCCAGCAGTTCAGGGGGCTGGACGTACACTGAAGCTTTCTTT.

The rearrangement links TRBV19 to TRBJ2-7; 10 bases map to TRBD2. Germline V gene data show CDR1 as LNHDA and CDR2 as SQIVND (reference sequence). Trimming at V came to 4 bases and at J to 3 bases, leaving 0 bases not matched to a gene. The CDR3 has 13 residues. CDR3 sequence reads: CASSRLAGYEQYF. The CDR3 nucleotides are TGTGCCAGTAGTAGACTAGCGGGCTACGAGCAGTACTTC.

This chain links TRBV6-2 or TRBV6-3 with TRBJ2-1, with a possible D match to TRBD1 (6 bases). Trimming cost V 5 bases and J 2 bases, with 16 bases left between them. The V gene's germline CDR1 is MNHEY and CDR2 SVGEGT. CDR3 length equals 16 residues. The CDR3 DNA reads TGTGCCAGCAGTATCCCCGGGACAAACCCCTACAATGAGCAGTTCTTC. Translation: CASSIPGTNPYNEQFF.

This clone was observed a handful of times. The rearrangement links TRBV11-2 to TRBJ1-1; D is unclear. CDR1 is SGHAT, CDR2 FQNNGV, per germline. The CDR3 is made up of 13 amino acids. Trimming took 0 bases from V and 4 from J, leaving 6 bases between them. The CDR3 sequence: CASSLDPGTEAFF. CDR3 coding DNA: TGTGCCAGCAGCTTAGATCCGGGCACTGAAGCTTTCTTT.

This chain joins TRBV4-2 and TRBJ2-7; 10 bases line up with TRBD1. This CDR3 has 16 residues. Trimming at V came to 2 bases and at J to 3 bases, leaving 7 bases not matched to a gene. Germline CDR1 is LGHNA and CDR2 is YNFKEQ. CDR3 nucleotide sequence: TGTGCCAGCAGCCAAAACGCCGGGACAGGGGTCTACGAGCAGTACTTC. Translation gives CASSQNAGTGVYEQYF.

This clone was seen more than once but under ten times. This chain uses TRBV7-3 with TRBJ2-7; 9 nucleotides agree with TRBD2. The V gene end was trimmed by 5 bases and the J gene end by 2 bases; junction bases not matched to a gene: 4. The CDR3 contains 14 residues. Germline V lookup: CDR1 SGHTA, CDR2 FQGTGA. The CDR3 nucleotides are TGTGCCAGCAGCCTAGCGGGACCAACCTACGAGCAGTACTTC. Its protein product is CASSLAGPTYEQYF.

CDR3 residues: CASSLRTGIEYGYTF. The CDR3 bases are TGTGCCAGCAGCTTAAGGACAGGGATTGAGTATGGCTACACCTTC. The V and J genes are TRBV7-2 and TRBJ1-2; TRBD1 aligns across 8 bases. Germline assignment: CDR1 SGHTA and CDR2 FQGNSA. The CDR3 is 15 residues long. V lost 2 bases and J lost 5; bases outside the gene matches: 7.

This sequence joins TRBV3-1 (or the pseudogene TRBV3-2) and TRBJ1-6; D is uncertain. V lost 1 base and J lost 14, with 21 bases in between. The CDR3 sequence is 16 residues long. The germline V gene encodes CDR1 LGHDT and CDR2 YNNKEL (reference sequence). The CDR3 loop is CASSQGGIASRWALHF. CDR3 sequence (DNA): TGTGCCAGCAGCCAAGGAGGCATCGCATCCCGGTGGGCCCTCCACTTT.

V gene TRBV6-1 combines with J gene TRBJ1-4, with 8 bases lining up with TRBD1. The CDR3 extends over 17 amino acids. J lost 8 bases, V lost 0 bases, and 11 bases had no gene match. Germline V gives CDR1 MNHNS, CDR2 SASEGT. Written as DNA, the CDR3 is TGTGCCAGCAGTGAAGCGGCTACGGGACAGGAAGGCGAAAAACTGTTTTTT. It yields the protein CASSEAATGQEGEKLFF.

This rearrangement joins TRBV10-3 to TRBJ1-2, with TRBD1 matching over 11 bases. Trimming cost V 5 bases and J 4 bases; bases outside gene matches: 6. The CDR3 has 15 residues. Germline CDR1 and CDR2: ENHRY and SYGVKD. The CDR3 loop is CAISSGQGVPYGYTF. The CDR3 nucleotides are TGTGCCATCAGTTCGGGACAGGGGGTCCCCTATGGCTACACCTTC.

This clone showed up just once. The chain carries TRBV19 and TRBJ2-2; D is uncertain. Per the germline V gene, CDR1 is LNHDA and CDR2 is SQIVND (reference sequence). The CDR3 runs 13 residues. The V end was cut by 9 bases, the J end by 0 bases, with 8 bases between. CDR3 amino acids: CASSGANTGELFF. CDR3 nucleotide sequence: TGTGCCAGCTCTGGAGCGAACACCGGGGAGCTGTTTTTT. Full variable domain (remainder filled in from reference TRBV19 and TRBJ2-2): DGGITQSPKYLFRKEGQNVTLSCEQNLNHDAMYWYRQDPGQGLRLIYYSQIVNDFQKGDIAEGYSVSREKKESFPLTVTSAQKNPTAFYLCASSGANTGELFFGEGSRLTVL.

The CDR3 DNA is TGTGCCTGGACCCCAGGGGATTCACCCCTCCACTTT. Amino acid sequence: CAWTPGDSPLHF. The genes are TRBV30 and TRBJ1-6; D is perhaps TRBD1 (6 bases). V dropped 4 bases and J dropped 8 bases, with 9 bases sitting between them. The germline gives CDR1 GTSNPN, CDR2 SVGIG (reference sequence). This CDR3 region has 12 residues. Drawing the rest from reference TRBV30 and TRBJ1-6, the complete variable domain is SQTIHQWPATLVQPVGSPLSLECTVEGTSNPNLYWYRQAAGRGLQLLFYSVGIGQISSEVPQNLSASRPQDRQFILSSKKLLLSDSGFYLCAWTPGDSPLHFGNGTRLTVT.

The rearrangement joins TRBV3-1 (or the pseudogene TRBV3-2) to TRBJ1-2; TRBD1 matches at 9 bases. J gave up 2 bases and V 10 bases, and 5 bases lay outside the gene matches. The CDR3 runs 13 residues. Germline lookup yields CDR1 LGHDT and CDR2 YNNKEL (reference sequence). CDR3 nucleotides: TGTGCCACACAGGGACAGGGCAACTATGGCTACACCTTC. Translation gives CATQGQGNYGYTF.

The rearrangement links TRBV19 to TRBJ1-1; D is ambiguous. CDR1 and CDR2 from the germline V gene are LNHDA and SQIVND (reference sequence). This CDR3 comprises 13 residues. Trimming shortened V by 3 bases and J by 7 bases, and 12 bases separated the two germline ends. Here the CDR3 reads CASSINLKLEAFF. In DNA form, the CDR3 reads TGTGCCAGTAGTATTAATCTGAAGCTTGAAGCTTTCTTT.

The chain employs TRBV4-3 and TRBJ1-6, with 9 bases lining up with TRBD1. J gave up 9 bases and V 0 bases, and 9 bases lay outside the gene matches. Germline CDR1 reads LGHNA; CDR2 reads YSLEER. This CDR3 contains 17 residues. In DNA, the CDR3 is TGCGCCAGCAGCCAAGATTCTTGGGGGACAGGGCGTTCACCCCTCCACTTT. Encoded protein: CASSQDSWGTGRSPLHF.

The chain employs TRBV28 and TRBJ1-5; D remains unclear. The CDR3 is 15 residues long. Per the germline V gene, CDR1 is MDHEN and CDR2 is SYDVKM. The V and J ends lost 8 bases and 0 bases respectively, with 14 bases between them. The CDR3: CASGIPGVSNQPQHF. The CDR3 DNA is TGTGCCAGCGGAATTCCCGGGGTTAGCAATCAGCCCCAGCATTTT.

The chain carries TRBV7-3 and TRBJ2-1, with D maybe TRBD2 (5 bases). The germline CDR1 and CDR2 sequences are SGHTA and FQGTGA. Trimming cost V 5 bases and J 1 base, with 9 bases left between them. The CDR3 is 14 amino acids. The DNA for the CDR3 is TGTGCCAGCAGCGGGAGCGGTTCCTACAATGAGCAGTTCTTC. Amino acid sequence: CASSGSGSYNEQFF.

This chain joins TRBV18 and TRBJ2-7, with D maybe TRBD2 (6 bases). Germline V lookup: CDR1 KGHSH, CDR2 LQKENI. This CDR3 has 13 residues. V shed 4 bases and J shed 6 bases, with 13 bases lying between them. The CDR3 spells CASSRDLPAEQYF. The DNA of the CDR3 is TGTGCCAGCTCACGGGACTTACCCGCCGAGCAGTACTTC. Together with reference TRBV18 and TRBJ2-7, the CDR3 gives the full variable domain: NAGVMQNPRHLVRRRGQEARLRCSPMKGHSHVYWYRQLPEEGLKFMVYLQKENIIDESGMPKERFSAEFPKEGPSILRIQQVVRGDSAAYFCASSRDLPAEQYFGPGTRLTVT.

The CDR3 sequence is CASSSSGTSGIRTDTQYF. CDR3 nucleotide sequence: TGTGCCAGCAGCTCTTCCGGGACTAGCGGGATAAGGACAGATACGCAGTATTTT. This chain links TRBV9 with TRBJ2-3; 13 bases agree with TRBD2. Looked up from germline, CDR1 is SGDLS and CDR2 is YYNGEE. V trimming: 4 bases; J trimming: 3 bases; junction bases outside the gene matches: 11. The CDR3 totals 18 residues.

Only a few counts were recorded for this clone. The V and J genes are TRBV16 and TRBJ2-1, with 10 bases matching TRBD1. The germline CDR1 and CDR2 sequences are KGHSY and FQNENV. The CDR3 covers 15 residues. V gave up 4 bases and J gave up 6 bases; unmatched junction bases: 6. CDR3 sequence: CASSRVGTGVNEQFF. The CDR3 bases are TGTGCCAGCAGCCGGGTCGGGACAGGGGTCAATGAGCAGTTCTTC.